The TCR beta chain under discussion was sequenced for a study of beta chain features in type 1 diabetes. Notes on the study in general: A definitive answer on HLA type influencing TCRB rearrangement was not reached here. Moderately but significantly shorter TCRB CDR3s were found in Type 1 diabetes patients in all four CD4+ subsets.

The CDR3 covers 12 residues. Germline V lookup: CDR1 SNHLY, CDR2 FYNNEI. The ends were cut back, 6 bases at V and 3 bases at J, with 9 bases in the middle. Expressed TCRB transcripts got sequenced, as all isolated RNA was reverse transcribed. An average roughly 3.6 million reads came from naive, central memory and regulatory T cell samples. Method: immunoSEQ multiplex PCR; TCRdb's copy keeps in-frame clones and lacks some. The table includes 900,000 or so clones, roughly a sixth detected once. This clone was seen only a few times. What it binds is unknown. At the DNA level, this CDR3 is encoded by other sequences in the same sample as well. All sorted populations exceeded 95% purity.

The sequence was obtained from a woman aged 18-29 years in good health. The J gene is TRBJ2-7, the V gene TRBV2; D is unresolved. The sequencing input was naive CD4+ T cells from blood. CDR3 sequence reads: CASSATSYEQYF. CDR3 nucleotide sequence: TGTGCCAGCAGCGCCACAAGCTACGAGCAGTACTTC.